Below, one T cell receptor beta chain is given with its context. The ends were cut back, 0 bases at V and 0 bases at J, with 14 bases in the middle. The CDR3 extends over 16 amino acids. CDR1 GTSNPN and CDR2 SVGIG come from the germline V gene (reference sequence). This sample stems from a study of cytomegalovirus exposure and HLA in healthy donors. The PCR used 60 Vbeta and 13 Jbeta primers. Sequencing was performed with immunoSEQ multiplex PCR; in TCRdb, only in-frame clones are kept and a portion is missing. The sample shows more than 85,000 clones, roughly 80% of them seen only once. Material for sequencing was PBMCs. J is TRBJ1-2 and V is TRBV30; D is undetermined. This clonotype originated in a boy aged 5-17 years in good health and CMV-seronegative. CDR3 coding DNA: TGTGCCTGGAGTGTAATGGCGGTGGCCGCTAACTATGGCTACACCTTC. It encodes CAWSVMAVAANYGYTF.